The sequence of this TCR beta chain was determined in a study of T cells in severe cutaneous drug reactions. Sequenced patients had Stevens-Johnson syndrome or toxic epidermal necrolysis caused by carbamazepine. The CDR3 extends over 15 amino acids. Germline loops: CDR1 LNHDA, CDR2 SQIVND (reference sequence). TCR subtype-specific primers in iRepertoire multiplex PCR prepared libraries for bulk and single-cell sequencing. Using the multiplex PCR reads, TCRdb records one entry per CDR3 protein without DNA. The sample includes roughly 10,000 distinct CDR3 sequences. Whole-study results and caveats: All seven CBZ-SJS/TEN blister samples shared a public TCRbeta CDR3 at mean approximately 13%.

In regard to this clonotype: As yet, its antigen is unknown.

This clonotype originated in a human donor with Stevens-Johnson syndrome, a severe cutaneous drug reaction. Sequenced material: cells from a skin blister. The chain uses TRBV19 and TRBJ1-4. The CDR3 sequence: CASSGRVATNEKLFF.